This passage covers 7 T cell receptor beta chains from one sample sequenced in a study of blood T cell repertoires in COVID-19. The protocol was immunoSEQ multiplex PCR, while the TCRdb copy is restricted to in-frame clones and leaves out a portion. Of about 200,000 clones listed, about 90% were seen once; the top ten hold about 1.7%. The sequenced sample was peripheral blood. These receptors originate from a young man with active or convalescent COVID-19.

The chain uses TRBV7-9 and TRBJ2-1; possibly TRBD2 for D (5 bases). V lost 1 base, J lost 2 bases, and 9 bases lay in between. The CDR3 length is 15 residues. Germline assignment: CDR1 SEHNR and CDR2 FQNEAQ (reference sequence). The CDR3 loop reads CASSLGRRPYNEQFF. The CDR3 DNA reads as TGTGCCAGCAGCTTAGGTAGGAGGCCCTACAATGAGCAGTTCTTC.

This chain links TRBV6-6 with TRBJ1-2; 8 bases map to TRBD1. CDR1 MNHNY and CDR2 SVGAGI come from the germline V gene (reference sequence). The CDR3 length is 15 residues. J gave up 6 bases and V 0 bases, and 6 bases lay outside the gene matches. The CDR3 nucleotides are TGTGCCAGCAGTTACTCGAAGCAGGGGGCGGATGGCTACACCTTC. It specifies CASSYSKQGADGYTF.

V usage is TRBV7-3 and J usage is TRBJ1-1; 7 nucleotides match TRBD1. This CDR3 has 15 residues. The V segment lost 4 bases and the J segment 3 bases; nucleotides outside the gene matches: 8. CDR1 and CDR2 (germline): SGHTA, FQGTGA. The CDR3 DNA sequence: TGTGCCAGCAGCTCCCCGGGACAGTCCTACACTGAAGCTTTCTTT. This gives the protein CASSSPGQSYTEAFF.

V and J are TRBV7-2 and TRBJ2-3; tentatively, D is TRBD2 (6 bases). The CDR3 extends over 16 amino acids. The V end lost 3 bases, the J end lost 2 bases, and 15 bases lay between the germline ends. CDR1 is SGHTA, CDR2 FQGNSA, per germline. CDR3 amino acids: CASSLAATRNTDTQYF. For the CDR3, the DNA is TGTGCCAGCAGCTTGGCAGCGACTAGAAACACAGATACGCAGTATTTT.

The chain employs TRBV3-1 (or the pseudogene TRBV3-2) and TRBJ1-6; TRBD1 matches at 10 bases. The CDR3 runs 16 residues. Germline V gene data show CDR1 as LGHDT and CDR2 as YNNKEL (reference sequence). The ends lost 1 base at V and 8 bases at J; junction bases unmatched: 5. The CDR3 DNA follows: TGTGCCAGCAGCCAAGCGTCCGGGACAGGGGATTCACCCCTCCACTTT. It translates to CASSQASGTGDSPLHF.

The gene calls are TRBV4-1 and TRBJ2-1; D may be TRBD2 (6 bases). Germline lookup yields CDR1 MGHRA and CDR2 YSYEKL. This CDR3 region has 15 residues. V was shortened by 1 base and J by 4 bases, with 11 bases between the two germline ends. The CDR3 nucleotides are TGCGCCAGCAGCCAAGTGTGGGGGGAATACAATGAGCAGTTCTTC. It is translated as CASSQVWGEYNEQFF.

The chain couples TRBV19 to TRBJ2-1, with D possibly being TRBD2 (6 bases). The V gene's germline CDR1 is LNHDA and CDR2 SQIVND (reference sequence). The ends were cut back, 1 base at V and 3 bases at J, with 10 bases in the middle. The CDR3 is 15 amino acids. CDR3 amino acids: CASSIAGVGYNEQFF. The DNA of the CDR3 is TGTGCCAGTAGTATAGCGGGAGTGGGCTACAATGAGCAGTTCTTC.